This T cell receptor (beta chain) was sequenced in a study of T cell responses to AZD1222 COVID-19 vaccine. Whole-study results and caveats: White British donors predominated, females outnumbered males, and clonal diversity was possibly underestimated. Elevations in Spike-specific TCR breadth and depth followed administration of two AZD1222 doses. Repertoires were obtained solely post-peak T cell response.

J gave up 8 bases and V 1 base, and 3 bases lay outside the gene matches. This CDR3 has 14 amino acids. Germline V gene lookup returns CDR1 SGHRS and CDR2 YFSETQ. The table came from immunoSEQ multiplex PCR; TCRdb's copy has only in-frame clones and leaves some out. This sample has tens of thousands of clones; roughly 88% occur once, and the top ten carry over 1.1%. As to this clone: The target antigen is unknown.

The specimen comprised peripheral blood, sampled 28 days after the second AZD1222 dose. The TCR originated in an adult who received the AZD1222 COVID-19 vaccine. The rearrangement links TRBV5-1 to TRBJ1-6, with 7 bases identical to TRBD1. The CDR3 loop reads CASSLRRGDSPLHF. DNA of the CDR3: TGCGCCAGCAGCTTGCGCAGGGGGGATTCACCCCTCCACTTT.